This T cell receptor beta chain was documented in a study of cytomegalovirus exposure and HLA in healthy donors. V lost 3 bases, J lost 7 bases, and 8 bases lay in between. The CDR3 sequence is 12 residues long. Germline CDR1 reads SGDLS; CDR2 reads YYNGEE. The PCR used 60 Vbeta and 13 Jbeta primers. Profiling relied on immunoSEQ multiplex PCR, and the TCRdb table lists in-frame clones only, not all of them. This table holds some 150,000 clones, 64% found once. The J gene is TRBJ2-1, the V gene TRBV9, with a weak D call TRBD1 (5 bases). The TCR was taken from a woman aged 25-40 years in good health and CMV-seropositive. The specimen sequenced was PBMCs. The CDR3 DNA reads as TGTGCCAGCAGCGGACAGTGGAATGAGCAGTTCTTC. It codes for CASSGQWNEQFF.